This TCR beta chain was documented in a study of shared clonotypes between healthy human individuals. Whole-study findings and limits: Estimated richness values were generally larger in naive subsets than in memory subsets.

Original analysis: For the immunoSEQ data, sequences were junction-only without quality scores, so filtering differed. TCRdb keeps only in-frame clones here, not all; method: immunoSEQ multiplex PCR. V and J calls and clone size are those listed in that table; D and trimming were worked out from the DNA. The sample holds approximately 2,000,000 clones, about nine tenths seen once. The CDR3 is 15 amino acids. Germline assignment: CDR1 SGHTA and CDR2 FQGTGA. V was cut by 1 base and J by 2 bases, with 11 bases left in between. Comment on this clone: Its antigen is undetermined.

The gene calls are TRBV7-3 and TRBJ2-5; D may be TRBD2 (6 bases). This clonotype was obtained from a man in his late teens or twenties in good health. Some clones in this sample may be carry-over from other donors' samples. The material sequenced was naive CD4+ T cells from PBMCs. Described subset: CD45RA+ positively selected. The CDR3 coding sequence is TGTGCCAGCAGCTTAATAGGCGGGGAGCAAGAGACCCAGTACTTC. Translated: CASSLIGGEQETQYF.